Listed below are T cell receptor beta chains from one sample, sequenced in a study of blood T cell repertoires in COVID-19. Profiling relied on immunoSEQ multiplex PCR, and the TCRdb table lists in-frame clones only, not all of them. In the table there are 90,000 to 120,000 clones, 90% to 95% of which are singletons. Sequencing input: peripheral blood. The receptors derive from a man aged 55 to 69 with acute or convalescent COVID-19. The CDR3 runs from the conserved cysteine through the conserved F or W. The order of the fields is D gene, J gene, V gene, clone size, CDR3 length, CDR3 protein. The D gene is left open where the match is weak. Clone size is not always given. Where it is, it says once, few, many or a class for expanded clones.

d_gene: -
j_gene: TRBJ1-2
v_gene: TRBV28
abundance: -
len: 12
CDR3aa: CASTYSNYGYTF

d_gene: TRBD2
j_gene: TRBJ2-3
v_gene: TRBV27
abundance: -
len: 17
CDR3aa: CASRASPGLAGPDTQYF

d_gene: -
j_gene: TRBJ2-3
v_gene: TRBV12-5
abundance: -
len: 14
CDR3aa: CASGLDRVTDTQYF

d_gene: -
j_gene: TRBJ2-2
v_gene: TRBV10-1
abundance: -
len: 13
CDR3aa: CASSDSLAGELFF

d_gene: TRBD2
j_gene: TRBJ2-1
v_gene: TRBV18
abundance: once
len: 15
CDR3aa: CASSPAGGGYNEQFF

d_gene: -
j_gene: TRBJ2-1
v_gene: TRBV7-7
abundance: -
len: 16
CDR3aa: CASSLGVLGGYNEQFF

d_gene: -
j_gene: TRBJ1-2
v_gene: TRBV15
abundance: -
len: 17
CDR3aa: CATSIPNPLRGYYGYTF

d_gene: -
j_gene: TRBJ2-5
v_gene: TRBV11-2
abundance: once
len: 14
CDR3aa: CASSLSRAQETQYF

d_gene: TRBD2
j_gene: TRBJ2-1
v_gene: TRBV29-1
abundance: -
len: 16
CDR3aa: CSVVSGVSGAYNEQFF

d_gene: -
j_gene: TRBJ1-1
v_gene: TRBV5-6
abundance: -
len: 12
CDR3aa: CASSPSRGSAFF

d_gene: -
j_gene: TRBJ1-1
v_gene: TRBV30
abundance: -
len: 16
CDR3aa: CAWSPTGRVMNTEAFF

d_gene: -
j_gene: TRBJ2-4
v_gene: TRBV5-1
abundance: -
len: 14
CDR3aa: CASSLEGVPNIQYF

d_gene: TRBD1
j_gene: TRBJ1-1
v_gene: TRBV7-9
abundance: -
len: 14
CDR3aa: CASSTQGVNTEAFF

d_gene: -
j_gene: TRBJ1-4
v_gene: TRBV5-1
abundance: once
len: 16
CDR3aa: CASSLRRRSTNEKLFF

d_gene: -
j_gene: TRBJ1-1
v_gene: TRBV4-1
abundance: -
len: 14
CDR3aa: CASSQVGLDTEAFF

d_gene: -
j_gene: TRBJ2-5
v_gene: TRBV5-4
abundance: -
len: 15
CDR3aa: CASLPKGGRRETQYF

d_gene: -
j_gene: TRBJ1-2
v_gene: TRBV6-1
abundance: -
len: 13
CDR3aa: CASSEGHLGGYTF

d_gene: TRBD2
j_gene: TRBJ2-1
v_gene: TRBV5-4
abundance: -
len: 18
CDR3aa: CASSSGTSGLNSYNEQFF

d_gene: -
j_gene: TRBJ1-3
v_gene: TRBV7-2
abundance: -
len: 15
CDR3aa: CASSLAGVAGNTIYF

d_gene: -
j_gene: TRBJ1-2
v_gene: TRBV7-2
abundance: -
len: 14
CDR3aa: CASSPSFRLQGYTF

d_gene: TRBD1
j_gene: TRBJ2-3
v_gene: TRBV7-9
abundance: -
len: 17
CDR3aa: CASSLALGDRNTDTQYF

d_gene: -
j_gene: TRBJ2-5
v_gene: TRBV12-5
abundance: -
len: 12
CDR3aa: CASGLTVETQYF

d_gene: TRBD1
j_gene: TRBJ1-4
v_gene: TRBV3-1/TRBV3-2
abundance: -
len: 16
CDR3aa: CASSPLIGTVNEKLFF

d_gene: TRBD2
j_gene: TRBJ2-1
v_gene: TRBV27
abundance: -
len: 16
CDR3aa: CASSTSAGETYNEQFF

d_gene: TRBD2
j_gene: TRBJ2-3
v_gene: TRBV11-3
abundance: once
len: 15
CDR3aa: CASSPGGESTDTQYF

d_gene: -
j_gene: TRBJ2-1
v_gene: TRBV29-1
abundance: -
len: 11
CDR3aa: CSVDRANEQFF

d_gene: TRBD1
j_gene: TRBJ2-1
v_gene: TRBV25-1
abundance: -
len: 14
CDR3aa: CASSDDRGRSEQFF

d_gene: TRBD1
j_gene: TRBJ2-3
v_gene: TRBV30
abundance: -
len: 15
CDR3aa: CAWSVLDRGQDTQYF

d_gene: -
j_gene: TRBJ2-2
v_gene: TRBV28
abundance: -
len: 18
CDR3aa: CASSLEVAGRANTGELFF

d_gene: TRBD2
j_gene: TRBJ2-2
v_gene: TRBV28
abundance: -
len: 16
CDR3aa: CASSLFSSGRAGELFF

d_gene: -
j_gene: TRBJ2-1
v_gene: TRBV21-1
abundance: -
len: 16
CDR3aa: CASSKVPAGGRAEQFF

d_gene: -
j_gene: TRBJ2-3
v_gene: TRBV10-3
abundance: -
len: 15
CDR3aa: CAITESRAQADTQYF

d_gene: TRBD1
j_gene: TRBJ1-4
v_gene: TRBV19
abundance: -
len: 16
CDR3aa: CASSIPRQGGIEKLFF

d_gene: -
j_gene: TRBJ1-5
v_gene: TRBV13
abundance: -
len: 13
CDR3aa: CASSLGGSQPQHF

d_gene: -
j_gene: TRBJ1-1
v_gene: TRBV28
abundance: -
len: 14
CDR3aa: CASVNTRSNTEAFF

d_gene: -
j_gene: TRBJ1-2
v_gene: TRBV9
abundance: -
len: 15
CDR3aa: CASSATGSTNYGYTF

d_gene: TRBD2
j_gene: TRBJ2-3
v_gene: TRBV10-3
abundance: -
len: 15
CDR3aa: CATSYSGRRADTQYF

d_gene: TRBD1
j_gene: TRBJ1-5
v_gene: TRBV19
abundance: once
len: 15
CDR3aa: CASSPGQRDGQPQHF

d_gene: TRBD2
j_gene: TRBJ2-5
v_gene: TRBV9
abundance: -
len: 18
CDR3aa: CASSVGASGSLGWETQYF

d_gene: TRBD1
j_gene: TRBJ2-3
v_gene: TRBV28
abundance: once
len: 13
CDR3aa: CASRKTGTDTQYF

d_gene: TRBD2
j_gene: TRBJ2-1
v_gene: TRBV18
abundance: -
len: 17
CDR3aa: CASSPLDSGAAYNEQFF

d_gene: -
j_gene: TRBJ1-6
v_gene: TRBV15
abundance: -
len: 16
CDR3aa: CATSRDRGRTNSPLHF